Detailed here is one T cell receptor (beta chain). Libraries were prepared by immunoSEQ multiplex PCR; TCRdb keeps only in-frame clonotypes and omits some of them. Of some 100,000 clones listed, 75% to 95% are singletons. This record belongs to a study of siplizumab effects on memory and regulatory T cells. Sequenced input: CD4+ T cells sorted from blood. This receptor was taken from a human donor in good health.

The CDR3 nucleotides read TGTGCCAGTAGTATACGGACAGCTCCTAATGAAAAACTGTTTTTT. Translation gives CASSIRTAPNEKLFF. The rearrangement joins TRBV19 to TRBJ1-4; tentatively, D is TRBD1 (6 bases). With 2 bases removed from V and 3 bases from J, the gap between germline ends came to 10 bases. The germline gives CDR1 LNHDA, CDR2 SQIVND (reference sequence). The CDR3 spans 15 residues. The full variable domain, in which reference TRBV19 and TRBJ1-4 provide the parts outside the CDR3, is DGGITQSPKYLFRKEGQNVTLSCEQNLNHDAMYWYRQDPGQGLRLIYYSQIVNDFQKGDIAEGYSVSREKKESFPLTVTSAQKNPTAFYLCASSIRTAPNEKLFFGSGTQLSVL.